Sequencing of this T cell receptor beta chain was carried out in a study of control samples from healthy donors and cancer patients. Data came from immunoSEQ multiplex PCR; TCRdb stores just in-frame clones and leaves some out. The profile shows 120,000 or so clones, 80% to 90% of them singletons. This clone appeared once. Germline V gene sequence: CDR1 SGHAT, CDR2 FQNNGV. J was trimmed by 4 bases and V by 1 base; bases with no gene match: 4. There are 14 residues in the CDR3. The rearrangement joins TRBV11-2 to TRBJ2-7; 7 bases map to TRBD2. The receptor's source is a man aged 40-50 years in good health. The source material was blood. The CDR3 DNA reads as TGTGCCAGCAGCTTAGGCGGCGGGGGATACGAGCAGTACTTC. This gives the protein CASSLGGGGYEQYF.